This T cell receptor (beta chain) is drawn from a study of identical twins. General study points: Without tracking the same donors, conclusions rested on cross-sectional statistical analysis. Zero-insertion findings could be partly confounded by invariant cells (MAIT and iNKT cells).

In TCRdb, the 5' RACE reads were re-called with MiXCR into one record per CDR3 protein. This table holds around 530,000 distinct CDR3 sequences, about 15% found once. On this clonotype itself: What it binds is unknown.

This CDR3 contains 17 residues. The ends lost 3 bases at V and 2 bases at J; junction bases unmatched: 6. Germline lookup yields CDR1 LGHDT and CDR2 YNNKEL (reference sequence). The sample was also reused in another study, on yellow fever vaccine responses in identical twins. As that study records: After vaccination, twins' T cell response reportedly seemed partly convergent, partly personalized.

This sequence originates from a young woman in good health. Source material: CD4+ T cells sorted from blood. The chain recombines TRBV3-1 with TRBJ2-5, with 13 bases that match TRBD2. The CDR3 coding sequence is TGTGCCAGCAGCCACGACCCGGGACTAGCGGGACAAGAGACCCAGTACTTC. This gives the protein CASSHDPGLAGQETQYF.